A selection of T cell receptor beta chains follows, all from one sample in a study of chemoradiotherapy in HPV16-positive cancers. TCRdb's table, derived via immunoSEQ multiplex PCR, lists solely in-frame clones and lacks some. Among approximately 3,200 clones listed, 90% were seen once. This specimen consisted of tumor tissue, obtained from a patient who underwent chemoradiotherapy. These receptors all stem from a human donor with HPV-associated anogenital cancer. The CDR3 runs from the conserved cysteine through the conserved F or W. A D gene is named only where the DNA matches it firmly.

TRBJ2-6	TRBV18	-	CASQGDRGANVLTF	TGTGCCAGCCAGGGAGATCGTGGGGCCAACGTCCTGACTTTC
TRBJ2-7	TRBV14	-	CASSQDIGKRASEQYF	TGTGCCAGCAGCCAAGATATTGGCAAAAGGGCCTCCGAGCAGTACTTC
TRBJ1-2	TRBV4-1	-	CASSQDKDRLNYGYTF	TGCGCCAGCAGCCAAGATAAGGACAGACTTAACTATGGCTACACCTTC
TRBJ2-5	TRBV28	-	CASMWGLRPETQYF	TGTGCCAGCATGTGGGGGCTCCGGCCGGAGACCCAGTACTTC
TRBJ2-5	TRBV11-3	-	CASSWGDSYQETQYF	TGTGCCAGCAGCTGGGGGGACTCTTACCAAGAGACCCAGTACTTC
TRBJ2-1	TRBV19	-	CASTKTGRNEQFF	TGTGCCAGTACCAAGACAGGGAGGAATGAGCAGTTCTTC
TRBJ1-2	TRBV5-6	-	CASSLVVDGGYTF	TGTGCCAGCAGCTTGGTCGTAGACGGGGGCTACACCTTC
TRBJ2-7	TRBV2	TRBD1	CASTGGTGVGEQYF	TGTGCCAGCACCGGGGGGACAGGGGTTGGTGAGCAGTACTTC
TRBJ1-2	TRBV4-2	-	CASSQGGGRSYGYTF	TGTGCCAGCAGCCAAGGAGGAGGGAGGAGCTATGGCTACACCTTC
TRBJ1-1	TRBV18	-	CASSPLNRESTEAFF	TGTGCCAGCTCACCGCTAAACAGGGAGAGCACTGAAGCTTTCTTT
TRBJ1-1	TRBV6-5	TRBD1	CASSFAGTGGFIEAFF	TGTGCCAGCAGTTTCGCCGGGACAGGGGGTTTTATCGAAGCTTTCTTT
TRBJ2-7	TRBV7-9	-	CASSLGGTLYEQYF	TGTGCCAGCAGCTTAGGCGGGACACTTTACGAGCAGTACTTC
TRBJ1-2	TRBV7-9	TRBD1	CASSARGTGNYGYTF	TGTGCCAGCAGCGCACGGGGGACAGGGAACTATGGCTACACCTTC
TRBJ1-6	TRBV28	-	CASSLQQSNSPLHF	TGTGCCAGCAGTTTACAGCAGTCTAATTCACCCCTCCACTTT
TRBJ2-1	TRBV28	TRBD2	CASRVPTSGGEQFF	TGTGCCAGCAGGGTACCGACTAGCGGGGGGGAGCAGTTCTTC
TRBJ1-2	TRBV4-3	TRBD1	CASSLDRDPGYTF	TGCGCCAGCAGTCTTGACAGGGATCCTGGCTACACCTTC